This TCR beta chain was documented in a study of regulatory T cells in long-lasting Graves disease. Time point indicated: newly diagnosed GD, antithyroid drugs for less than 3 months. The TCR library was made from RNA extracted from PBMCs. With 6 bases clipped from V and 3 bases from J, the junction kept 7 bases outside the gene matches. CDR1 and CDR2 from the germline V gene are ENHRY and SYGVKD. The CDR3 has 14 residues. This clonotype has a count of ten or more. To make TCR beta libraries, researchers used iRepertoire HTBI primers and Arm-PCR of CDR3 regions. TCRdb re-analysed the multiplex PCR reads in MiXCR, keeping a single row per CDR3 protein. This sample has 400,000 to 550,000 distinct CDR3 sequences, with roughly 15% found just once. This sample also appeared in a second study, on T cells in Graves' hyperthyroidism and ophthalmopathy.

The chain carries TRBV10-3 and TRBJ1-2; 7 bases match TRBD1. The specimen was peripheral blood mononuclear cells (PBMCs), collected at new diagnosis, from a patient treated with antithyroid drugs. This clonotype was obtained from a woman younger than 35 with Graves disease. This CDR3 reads CAISDGTDHYGYTF. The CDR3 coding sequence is TGTGCCATCAGCGACGGGACAGACCACTATGGCTACACCTTC.